Below, 30 T cell receptor beta chains from the same sample are listed, as sequenced in a study of cytomegalovirus exposure and HLA in healthy donors. 60 Vbeta and 13 Jbeta primers were used in PCR. Data came from immunoSEQ multiplex PCR; TCRdb stores just in-frame clones and leaves some out. In the table there are 250,000 to 350,000 clones, about 80% of which are singletons. What was sequenced was PBMCs. The receptors were sampled from a girl aged 2 to 10 in good health and CMV-seronegative.

DNA for the CDR3: TGCGCCAGCAGCTTGATAGCGGGGGGGCTCGCAGATACGCAGTATTTT. It yields the protein CASSLIAGGLADTQYF. This rearrangement joins TRBV5-1 to TRBJ2-3; 11 positions match TRBD2. The germline V gene has CDR1 SGHRS and CDR2 YFSETQ. The junction had 5 bases not matched to a gene; V was cut back by 1 base and J by 4 bases. The length of the CDR3 is 16 residues.

CDR3 in amino acids: CATSTRAPYGYTF. CDR3 nucleotide sequence: TGTGCCACCAGCACCCGAGCCCCTTATGGCTACACCTTC. The V gene is TRBV15, the J gene TRBJ1-2; D is ambiguous. The ends were cut back, 4 bases at V and 5 bases at J, with 11 bases in the middle. The CDR3 covers 13 residues. CDR1 is LNHNV and CDR2 is YYDKDF in the germline V gene (reference sequence).

The chain joins TRBV28 to TRBJ2-1, with TRBD2 identical over 11 bases. Per germline, CDR1 MDHEN and CDR2 SYDVKM. This CDR3 contains 14 residues. V gave up 4 bases and J gave up 8 bases; unmatched junction bases: 4. In nucleotides, the CDR3 is TGTGCCAGCAGTTCACTAGCGGGAGTCTATGAGCAGTTCTTC. Residues: CASSSLAGVYEQFF.

This sequence joins TRBV19 and TRBJ2-4; D is undetermined. This CDR3 contains 12 residues. V dropped 6 bases and J dropped 8 bases, with 11 bases sitting between them. Germline V lookup: CDR1 LNHDA, CDR2 SQIVND (reference sequence). CDR3 in DNA: TGTGCCAGTAGCCACGGAGCGTACATTCAGTACTTC. It encodes CASSHGAYIQYF.

The V call is TRBV5-1, the J call TRBJ2-1; D perhaps matches TRBD2 (5 bases). The CDR3 is 16 amino acids. The germline V gene has CDR1 SGHRS and CDR2 YFSETQ. With 0 bases removed from V and 3 bases from J, the gap between germline ends came to 13 bases. The CDR3 here is CASSLVFSAGYNEQFF. CDR3 sequence (DNA): TGCGCCAGCAGCTTGGTTTTTAGCGCAGGCTACAATGAGCAGTTCTTC.

CDR3 nucleotides: TGTGCCAGTAGTATCAGCGGGGCTCCCTACGAGCAGTACTTC. Amino acid sequence: CASSISGAPYEQYF. This chain uses TRBV19 with TRBJ2-7; TRBD2 matches at 7 bases. This CDR3 region has 14 residues. Germline assignment: CDR1 LNHDA and CDR2 SQIVND (reference sequence). Trimming at V came to 3 bases and at J to 2 bases, leaving 4 bases not matched to a gene.

This clone was counted between two and nine times. The CDR3 nucleotides are TGCAGCGTCTTTGTTTTGGGGGGCGAGCAGTACTTC. It encodes CSVFVLGGEQYF. The V gene is TRBV29-1, the J gene TRBJ2-7, with a weak D call TRBD2 (6 bases). There are 12 residues in the CDR3. V lost 6 bases and J lost 6, with 15 bases in between. Germline loops: CDR1 SQVTM, CDR2 ANQGSEA.

The V gene is TRBV30, the J gene TRBJ2-1; 12 nucleotides match TRBD2. Germline assignment: CDR1 GTSNPN and CDR2 SVGIG (reference sequence). The CDR3 runs to 12 residues. CDR3 loop: CAGLAGFNEQFF. The CDR3 nucleotides are TGTGCTGGACTAGCGGGGTTCAATGAGCAGTTCTTC.

This chain connects TRBV7-9 to TRBJ1-2, with D tentatively TRBD1 (6 bases). V was shortened by 5 bases and J by 3 bases, with 13 bases between the two germline ends. Germline V gene sequence: CDR1 SEHNR, CDR2 FQNEAQ (reference sequence). The CDR3 is 14 residues long. DNA for the CDR3: TGTGCCAGCAGCCCCACGGGACAAGACTATGGCTACACCTTC. Protein: CASSPTGQDYGYTF.

V gene TRBV7-9 combines with J gene TRBJ1-4; the D is unclear. CDR1 SEHNR and CDR2 FQNEAQ come from the germline V gene (reference sequence). The CDR3 is 13 residues long. V dropped 5 bases and J dropped 1 base, with 5 bases sitting between them. CDR3: CASSPVTNEKLFF. CDR3 sequence (DNA): TGTGCCAGCAGCCCCGTAACTAATGAAAAACTGTTTTTT. Full variable domain (rest looked up from reference TRBV7-9 and TRBJ1-4): DTGVSQNPRHKITKRGQNVTFRCDPISEHNRLYWYRQTLGQGPEFLTYFQNEAQLEKSRLLSDRFSAERPKGSFSTLEIQRTEQGDSAMYLCASSPVTNEKLFFGSGTQLSVL.

V usage is TRBV11-2 and J usage is TRBJ2-7, with D uncertain. The CDR3 has 11 amino acids. CDR1 is SGHAT and CDR2 is FQNNGV in the germline V gene. V was shortened by 0 bases and J by 5 bases, with 2 bases between the two germline ends. The CDR3 DNA reads TGTGCCAGCAGCTTAGACGACGAGCAGTACTTC. As protein: CASSLDDEQYF.

This CDR3 is CASSLPGRGAHEQYF. The DNA for the CDR3 is TGTGCCAGCAGCCTACCAGGCAGGGGGGCCCACGAGCAGTACTTC. The V gene is TRBV11-2, the J gene TRBJ2-7, with D perhaps matching TRBD1 (7 bases). In germline, CDR1 is SGHAT, CDR2 FQNNGV. The V gene lost 5 bases and the J gene lost 5 bases, with 19 bases spanning the gap. CDR3 size: 15 residues. The complete variable domain, with remaining parts taken from reference TRBV11-2 and TRBJ2-7, reads EAGVAQSPRYKIIEKRQSVAFWCNPISGHATLYWYQQILGQGPKLLIQFQNNGVVDDSQLPKDRFSAERLKGVDSTLKIQPAKLEDSAVYLCASSLPGRGAHEQYFGPGTRLTVT.

The genes are TRBV5-1 and TRBJ1-2; TRBD1 agrees at 7 bases. Germline lookup yields CDR1 SGHRS and CDR2 YFSETQ. There are 15 residues in the CDR3. V lost 4 bases and J lost 3; bases outside the gene matches: 9. The CDR3 spells CASSPEPGQHYGYTF. The CDR3 DNA sequence: TGCGCCAGCAGCCCGGAACCGGGACAGCACTATGGCTACACCTTC.

J is TRBJ2-3 and V is TRBV5-1; unclear D gene. The CDR3 loop spans 14 amino acids. The ends were cut back, 0 bases at V and 2 bases at J, with 7 bases in the middle. CDR1 and CDR2 (germline): SGHRS, YFSETQ. CDR3 loop: CASSLGQATDTQYF. For the CDR3, the DNA is TGCGCCAGCAGCTTGGGGCAGGCCACAGATACGCAGTATTTT.

This chain links TRBV5-4 with TRBJ1-1; D is uncertain. The V and J ends lost 0 bases and 4 bases respectively, with 7 bases between them. The V gene's germline CDR1 is SGHNT and CDR2 YYREEE (reference sequence). CDR3 length equals 13 residues. The chain's CDR3 is CASSLDLSTEAFF. As DNA, the CDR3 is TGTGCCAGCAGCTTGGACTTGTCCACTGAAGCTTTCTTT.

V usage is TRBV10-3 and J usage is TRBJ2-7, with 10 nucleotides matching TRBD2. CDR1 and CDR2 (germline): ENHRY, SYGVKD. CDR3 length: 12 residues. J gave up 4 bases and V 8 bases, and 2 bases lay outside the gene matches. This chain's CDR3 is CAILTSGYEQYF. The DNA of the CDR3 is TGTGCCATCCTGACTAGCGGGTACGAGCAGTACTTC.

The sample holds one count of this clone. A read error may produce the germline difference seen at one junction end. The rearrangement links TRBV11-2 to TRBJ2-1, with D perhaps matching TRBD1 (6 bases). In germline, CDR1 is SGHAT, CDR2 FQNNGV. This CDR3 has 15 residues. The CDR3, as DNA: TGTGCCAGCAGCTTCCAGGGGTTGGGTAGCAATGAGCAGCTCTTC. It yields the protein CASSFQGLGSNEQLF.

This chain uses TRBV19 with TRBJ2-1; TRBD1 is a possible D gene (6 bases). CDR1 is LNHDA and CDR2 is SQIVND in the germline V gene (reference sequence). This CDR3 region has 15 residues. Trimming removed 0 bases at V and 8 bases at J, with 14 bases between. CDR3 nucleotides: TGTGCCAGTAGTATAGATCCCGGCAGGGGAGATGAGCAGTTCTTC. Encoded protein: CASSIDPGRGDEQFF. Supplemented by reference TRBV19 and TRBJ2-1, the full variable domain reads DGGITQSPKYLFRKEGQNVTLSCEQNLNHDAMYWYRQDPGQGLRLIYYSQIVNDFQKGDIAEGYSVSREKKESFPLTVTSAQKNPTAFYLCASSIDPGRGDEQFFGPGTRLTVL.

This clone was detected only once. J is TRBJ2-3 and V is TRBV28; 13 positions agree with TRBD2. Germline lookup yields CDR1 MDHEN and CDR2 SYDVKM. V shed 6 bases, J shed 3 bases, and the junction held 6 bases outside the gene matches. The CDR3 is made up of 16 amino acids. Here the CDR3 DNA reads TGTGCCAGCAGCCTCGGACTAGCGGGAGTGACAGATACGCAGTATTTT. Translating it yields CASSLGLAGVTDTQYF.

This chain joins TRBV27 and TRBJ2-7, with D possibly matching TRBD1 (6 bases). Germline CDR1 and CDR2: MNHEY and SMNVEV (reference sequence). The CDR3 consists of 16 residues. Trimming took off 0 bases at V and 0 bases at J, with 12 bases between the two ends. CDR3 bases: TGTGCCAGCAGTTTATCCAGGGGCCAGATCTCCTACGAGCAGTACTTC. This sequence encodes CASSLSRGQISYEQYF.

J is TRBJ1-4 and V is TRBV5-8; 10 bases match TRBD1. V gave up 6 bases and J gave up 7 bases; unmatched junction bases: 9. Germline V gene lookup returns CDR1 SGHTS and CDR2 YDEGEE. CDR3 length equals 15 residues. CDR3 coding DNA: TGTGCCAGCATCACCCGGTGGACAGGGGGTGAAAAACTGTTTTTT. Protein product: CASITRWTGGEKLFF.

The chain links TRBV6-1 to TRBJ2-7; weak D call: TRBD2 (5 bases). The CDR3 totals 13 residues. Per the germline V gene, CDR1 is MNHNS and CDR2 is SASEGT. V was clipped by 8 bases and J by 2 bases, with 13 bases between them. In DNA, the CDR3 is TGTGCCAGCGCATTAGCGTCCCCCTACGAGCAGTACTTC. This codes for CASALASPYEQYF.

V gene TRBV5-5 combines with J gene TRBJ1-5, with 7 bases aligning to TRBD1. The V gene end was trimmed by 4 bases and the J gene end by 1 base; junction bases not matched to a gene: 17. CDR3 length: 19 amino acids. CDR1 and CDR2 (germline): SGHKS, YYEKEE (reference sequence). The chain's CDR3 is CASSPGLRGPLYSNQPQHF. The CDR3 DNA follows: TGTGCCAGCAGCCCCGGTTTGAGGGGGCCACTATACAGCAATCAGCCCCAGCATTTT.

This sequence joins TRBV7-4 and TRBJ1-1; possibly TRBD1 for D (6 bases). V gave up 5 bases and J gave up 2 bases, with 12 bases separating them. This CDR3 has 14 residues. Germline lookup yields CDR1 SGHVT and CDR2 SQSDAQ. CDR3 sequence: CASSPRTANTEAFF. As DNA, the CDR3 is TGTGCCAGCAGCCCAAGGACAGCAAACACTGAAGCTTTCTTT.

The chain is built from TRBV11-2 and TRBJ2-7, with D possibly being TRBD1 (6 bases). This CDR3 comprises 15 residues. The ends were cut back, 6 bases at V and 3 bases at J, with 18 bases in the middle. Germline V gene sequence: CDR1 SGHAT, CDR2 FQNNGV. In DNA form, the CDR3 reads TGTGCCAGCAGGGACGTACAGGGAATAGTCTACGAGCAGTACTTC. Amino acid sequence: CASRDVQGIVYEQYF.

This clone has a single count. The genes are TRBV9 and TRBJ2-1; D gene unclear. The CDR3 totals 11 residues. Per the germline V gene, CDR1 is SGDLS and CDR2 is YYNGEE. Trimming cost V 7 bases and J 7 bases, with 9 bases left between them. CDR3 amino acids: CASSSGNEQFF. The DNA of the CDR3 is TGTGCCAGCTCTTCCGGGAATGAGCAGTTCTTC.

The chain is built from TRBV6-5 and TRBJ2-7; D is possibly TRBD2 (6 bases). The CDR3 has 15 residues. The germline CDR1 and CDR2 sequences are MNHEY and SVGAGI. V gave up 0 bases and J gave up 6 bases, with 15 bases separating them. The CDR3 protein is CASSYSSSGASEQYF. CDR3 coding DNA: TGTGCCAGCAGTTACTCGAGTTCGGGAGCGAGCGAGCAGTACTTC.

This clone occurred once. This CDR3 reads CASSLNNYEQYF. CDR3 nucleotide sequence: TGTGCCAGCAGCCTTAATAACTACGAGCAGTACTTC. This chain connects TRBV5-4 to TRBJ2-7, with unresolved D. Germline lookup yields CDR1 SGHNT and CDR2 YYREEE (reference sequence). The CDR3 covers 12 residues. V was cut by 4 bases and J by 3 bases, with 8 bases left in between.

This clone was seen only a few times. The CDR3 DNA follows: TGTGCCAGCAGTTATGGTTTGGGGCCGTATACGCAGTATTTT. Translation gives CASSYGLGPYTQYF. The chain is built from TRBV6-5 and TRBJ2-3; a possible D gene is TRBD1 (5 bases). Trimming left V 3 bases short and J 7 bases short, with 14 bases between. Germline V gene data show CDR1 as MNHEY and CDR2 as SVGAGI. The CDR3 is 14 residues long.

This clone has just a few counts. The chain links TRBV10-3 to TRBJ2-1, with unresolved D. The CDR3 totals 15 residues. V shed 3 bases and J shed 6 bases, with 15 bases lying between them. Germline V gene data show CDR1 as ENHRY and CDR2 as SYGVKD. This CDR3 is CAISDRLGKSNEQFF. The CDR3 coding sequence is TGTGCCATCAGTGACCGGCTAGGAAAATCCAATGAGCAGTTCTTC.